Sequencing of this T cell receptor beta chain was carried out in a study of blood T cell repertoires in COVID-19. Across the study: T cells, B-cell-depleted T cells, or PBMCs supplied cDNA or gDNA.

The CDR3 covers 13 residues. CDR1 and CDR2 from the germline V gene are WNHNN and SYGVQD (reference sequence). Trimming removed 8 bases at V and 4 bases at J, with 11 bases between. Sequencing used immunoSEQ multiplex PCR; TCRdb keeps in-frame clones, though not all of them. The sample yields 110,000 to 150,000 clones, 85% seen once. The receptor comes from a woman between 35 and 50 years old who had recovered from COVID-19. Source material: PBMCs or T cells enriched from blood (not recorded which). The chain links TRBV10-1 to TRBJ2-2; the D gene is possibly TRBD2 (6 bases). The CDR3 loop is CASRGWGTGELFF. CDR3 sequence (DNA): TGCGCCAGCCGGGGGTGGGGCACCGGGGAGCTGTTTTTT.